This TCR beta chain was sequenced during a study of cytomegalovirus exposure and HLA in healthy donors. Study observations and caveats: A later analysis appeared to link common viral pathogens to several of the most significant clusters.

The CDR3 totals 13 residues. Germline CDR1 is GTSNPN and CDR2 is SVGIG (reference sequence). V was clipped by 3 bases and J by 4 bases, with 12 bases between them. The PCR made use of 60 Vbeta and 13 Jbeta primers. This table comes from immunoSEQ multiplex PCR, and its TCRdb copy is limited to in-frame clones, with some not included. The repertoire has 180,000 or so clones, 70% to 85% of them found once; the top ten carry 1.4% to 1.5%. This clone has a handful of counts. Its antigen is not known. The chain uses TRBV30 and TRBJ1-1; weak D call: TRBD1 (6 bases). Sequencing was carried out using PBMCs. The TCR comes from a man aged 18 to 35 in good health and CMV-seronegative. CDR3 nucleotide sequence: TGTGCCTGGAGCAAGGGGGTCGGCACTGAAGCTTTCTTT. This translates into CAWSKGVGTEAFF.